The T cell receptor beta chain described here comes from a study of vaccination and CD4 T cells after COVID-19. V lost 5 bases, J lost 4 bases, and 15 bases lay in between. Germline V gene lookup returns CDR1 DFQATT and CDR2 SNEGSKA (reference sequence). This CDR3 has 14 residues. Oncomine TCR Beta short-read sequencing was applied to DNA from cultured CD4+ T cells. In TCRdb, the PCR reads were re-called with MiXCR into one record per CDR3 protein. Altogether approximately 8,800 distinct CDR3 sequences are present, 59% being singletons, with the ten largest covering 20% to 30%. The treatment here: approximately 9-day PBMC culture with coronavirus spike peptide pools or control peptides (ViraFEST assay). The table lists this clonotype with a few counts. The target antigen is unknown.

The TCR sequence derives from a human donor who had recovered from COVID-19. Sample: CD4+ T cells from blood, cultured in vitro. This chain joins TRBV20-1 and TRBJ1-5, with a tentative D call TRBD1 (5 bases). The CDR3 loop reads CSAGGGTPNQPQHF. DNA of the CDR3: TGCAGTGCTGGGGGGGGAACCCCAAATCAGCCCCAGCATTTT.